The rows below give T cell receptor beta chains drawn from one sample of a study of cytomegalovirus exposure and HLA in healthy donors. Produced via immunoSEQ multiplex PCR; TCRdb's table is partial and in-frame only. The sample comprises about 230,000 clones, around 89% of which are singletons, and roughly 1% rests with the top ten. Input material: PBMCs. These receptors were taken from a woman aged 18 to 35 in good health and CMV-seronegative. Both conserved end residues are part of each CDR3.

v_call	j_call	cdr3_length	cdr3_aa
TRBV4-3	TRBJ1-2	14	CASSQDRGFYGYTF
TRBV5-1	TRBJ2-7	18	CASSIGTAPEGLSYEQYF
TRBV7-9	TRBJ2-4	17	CASSLRGLAGDANIQYF
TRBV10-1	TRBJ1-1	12	CASSERGTEAFF
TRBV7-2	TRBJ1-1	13	CASQNWANTEAFF
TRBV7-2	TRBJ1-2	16	CASSPAKQGAVRGYTF
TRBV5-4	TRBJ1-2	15	CASSLGGGPFYGYTF
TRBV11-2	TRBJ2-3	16	CASRQIGLDSTDTQYF
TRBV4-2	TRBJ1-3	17	CASSPHRDNLSGNTIYF
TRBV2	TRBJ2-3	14	CASLLAQSTDTQYF
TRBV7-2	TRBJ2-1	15	CASKEGLAAYNEQFF
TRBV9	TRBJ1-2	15	CASSVATDRAKGYTF
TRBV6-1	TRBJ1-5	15	CASSERSGNNQPQHF
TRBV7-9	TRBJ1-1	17	CASEEEERGFGNTEAFF
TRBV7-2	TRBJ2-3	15	CASSSSGELTDTQYF
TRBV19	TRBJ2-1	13	CASGGDPYNEQFF
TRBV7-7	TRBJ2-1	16	CASSLEGGTDYNEQFF
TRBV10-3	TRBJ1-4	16	CAISAQRLSDNEKLFF
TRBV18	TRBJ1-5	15	CASSPDMFGNQPQHF
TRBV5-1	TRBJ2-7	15	CASSVTGLKSYEQYF
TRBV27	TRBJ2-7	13	CASSRQVTYEQYF
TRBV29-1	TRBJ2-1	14	CSADGTLHNDEQFF
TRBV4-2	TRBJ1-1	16	CASSHPQPTENTEAFF
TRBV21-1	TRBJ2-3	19	CASSHRADIQGLCTDTQYF
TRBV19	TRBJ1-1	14	CASSWGTANTEAFF
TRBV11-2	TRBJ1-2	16	CASSKRAGTGGFGYTF
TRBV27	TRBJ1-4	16	CASSSGTGGANEKLFF
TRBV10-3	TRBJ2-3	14	CAISDSGSTDTQYF
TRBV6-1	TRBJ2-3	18	CASSVRLSLAGATDTQYF
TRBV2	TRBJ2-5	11	CASSRVETQYF
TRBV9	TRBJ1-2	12	CASSVDTGGYTF
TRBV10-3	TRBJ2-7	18	CAISEEVGQGHIGYEQYF
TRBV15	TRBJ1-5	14	CATSSSQGSQPQHF
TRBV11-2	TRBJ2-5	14	CASRRFRDQETQYF
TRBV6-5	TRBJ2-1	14	CASSPDRGYNEQFF
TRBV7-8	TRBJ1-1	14	CASSLVVQVTEAFF
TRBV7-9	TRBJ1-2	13	CASSSTTNYGYTF
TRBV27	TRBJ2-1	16	CASSPTPSGGAHEQFF
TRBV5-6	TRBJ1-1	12	CASSLGLAEAFF
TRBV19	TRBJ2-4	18	CASSTRPGTGLPKNIQYF
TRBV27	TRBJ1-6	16	CASSLVGGPYNSPLHF
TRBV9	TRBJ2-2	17	CASSVLSDRVGAGELFF
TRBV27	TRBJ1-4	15	CASRKVGTGNEKLFF
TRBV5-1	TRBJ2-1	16	CASSPGDSGGYNEQFF
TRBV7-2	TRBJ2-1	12	CASSLRLNEQFF